This TCR beta chain was profiled in a study of cytomegalovirus exposure and HLA in healthy donors. Overall study: An analysis done earlier identified around 100 million unique TCR beta sequences from about 179 million T cells. Broader study findings: Whilst most TCR sequences proved rare, a subset of public TCRs occurred across many donors.

Germline CDR1 and CDR2: MNHEY and SVGAGI. Trimming left V 6 bases short and J 3 bases short, with 11 bases between. This CDR3 has 13 residues. The study ran its PCR with 60 Vbeta and 13 Jbeta primers. Using immunoSEQ multiplex PCR, the repertoire was profiled, and TCRdb retains in-frame clones only, with some absent. The data hold some 93,000 clones, with roughly 63% observed a single time. In regard to this clone: The antigen is undetermined.

This receptor was identified in a boy younger than 18 in good health and CMV-seropositive. Sequencing was done on a sample of PBMCs. This sequence joins TRBV6-5 and TRBJ1-1; D might be TRBD1 (5 bases). The CDR3 bases are TGTGCCAGCAGGCAGGGATCCCACACTGAAGCTTTCTTT. Protein: CASRQGSHTEAFF.